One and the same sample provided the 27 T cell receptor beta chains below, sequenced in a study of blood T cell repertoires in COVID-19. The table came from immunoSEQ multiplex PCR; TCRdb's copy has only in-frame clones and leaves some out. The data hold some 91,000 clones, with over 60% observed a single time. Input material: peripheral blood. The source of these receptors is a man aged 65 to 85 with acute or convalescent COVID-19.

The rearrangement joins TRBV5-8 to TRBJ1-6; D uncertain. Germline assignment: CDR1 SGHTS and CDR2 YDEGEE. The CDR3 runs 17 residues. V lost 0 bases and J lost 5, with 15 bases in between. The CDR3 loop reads CASSLVIGDLNNSPLHF. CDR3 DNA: TGTGCCAGCAGCTTGGTGATCGGGGATCTAAATAATTCACCCCTCCACTTT. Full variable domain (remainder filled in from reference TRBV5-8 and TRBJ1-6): EAGVTQSPTHLIKTRGQQATLRCSPISGHTSVYWYQQALGLGLQFLLWYDEGEERNRGNFPPRFSGRQFPNYSSELNVNALELEDSALYLCASSLVIGDLNNSPLHFGNGTRLTVT.

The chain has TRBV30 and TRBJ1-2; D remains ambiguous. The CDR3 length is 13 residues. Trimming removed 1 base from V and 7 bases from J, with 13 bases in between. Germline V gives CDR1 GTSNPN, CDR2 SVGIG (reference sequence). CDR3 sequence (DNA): TGTGCCTGGAGTGCGTATGAGGGAGGTGGCTACACCTTC. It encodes CAWSAYEGGGYTF.

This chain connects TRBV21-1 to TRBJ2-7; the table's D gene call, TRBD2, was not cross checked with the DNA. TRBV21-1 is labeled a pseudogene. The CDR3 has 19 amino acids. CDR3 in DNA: TGTGCCAGCAGCAATTCTAGTCAGTTCCTAGCGGGGGAGACCTACGAGCAGTACGTC. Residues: CASSNSSQFLAGETYEQYV.

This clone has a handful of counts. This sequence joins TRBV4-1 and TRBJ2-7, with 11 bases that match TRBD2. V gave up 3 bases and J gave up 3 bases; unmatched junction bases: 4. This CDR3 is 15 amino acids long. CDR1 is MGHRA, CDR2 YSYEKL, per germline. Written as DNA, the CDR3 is TGCGCCAGCAGCCATGTAGCGGGAGGGGACTACGAGCAGTACTTC. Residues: CASSHVAGGDYEQYF.

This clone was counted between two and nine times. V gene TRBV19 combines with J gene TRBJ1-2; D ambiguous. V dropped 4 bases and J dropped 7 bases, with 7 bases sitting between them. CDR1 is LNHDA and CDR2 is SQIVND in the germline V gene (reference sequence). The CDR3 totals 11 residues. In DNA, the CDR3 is TGTGCCAGTAGTAGCGGGCCTGGCTACACCTTC. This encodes CASSSGPGYTF.

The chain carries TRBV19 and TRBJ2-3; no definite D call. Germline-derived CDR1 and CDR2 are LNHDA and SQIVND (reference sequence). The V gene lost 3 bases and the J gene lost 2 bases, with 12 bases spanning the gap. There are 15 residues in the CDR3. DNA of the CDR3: TGTGCCAGTAGTATCGGCACAGTCTCCACAGATACGCAGTATTTT. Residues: CASSIGTVSTDTQYF. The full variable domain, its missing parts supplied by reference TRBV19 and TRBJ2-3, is DGGITQSPKYLFRKEGQNVTLSCEQNLNHDAMYWYRQDPGQGLRLIYYSQIVNDFQKGDIAEGYSVSREKKESFPLTVTSAQKNPTAFYLCASSIGTVSTDTQYFGPGTRLTVL.

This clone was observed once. In nucleotides, the CDR3 is TGTGCCAGCAGCTCCCGGGACAGGGTTTCTTCACCCCTCCACTTT. Its translation is CASSSRDRVSSPLHF. V and J are TRBV7-9 and TRBJ1-6, with 9 bases aligning to TRBD1. V lost 4 bases and J lost 9; bases outside the gene matches: 7. This CDR3 spans 15 amino acids. From germline, CDR1 is SEHNR and CDR2 FQNEAQ (reference sequence).

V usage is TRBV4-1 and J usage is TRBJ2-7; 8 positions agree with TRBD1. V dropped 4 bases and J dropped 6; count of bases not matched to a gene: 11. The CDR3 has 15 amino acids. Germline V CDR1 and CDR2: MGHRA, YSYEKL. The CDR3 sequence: CASSLGQGTVGEQYF. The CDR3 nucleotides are TGCGCCAGCAGCCTAGGACAGGGAACGGTTGGCGAGCAGTACTTC.

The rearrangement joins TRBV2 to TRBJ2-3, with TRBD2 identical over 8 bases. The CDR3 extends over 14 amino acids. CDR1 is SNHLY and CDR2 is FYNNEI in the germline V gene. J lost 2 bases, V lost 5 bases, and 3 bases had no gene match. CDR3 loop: CASSLAGFTDTQYF. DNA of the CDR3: TGTGCCAGCAGTTTAGCGGGGTTCACAGATACGCAGTATTTT.

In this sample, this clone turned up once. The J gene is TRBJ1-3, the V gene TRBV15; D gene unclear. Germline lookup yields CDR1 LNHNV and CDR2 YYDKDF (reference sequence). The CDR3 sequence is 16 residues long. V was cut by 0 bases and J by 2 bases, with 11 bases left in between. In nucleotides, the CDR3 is TGTGCCACCAGCAGAGACAACACAAAACCTGGAAACACCATATATTTT. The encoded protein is CATSRDNTKPGNTIYF.

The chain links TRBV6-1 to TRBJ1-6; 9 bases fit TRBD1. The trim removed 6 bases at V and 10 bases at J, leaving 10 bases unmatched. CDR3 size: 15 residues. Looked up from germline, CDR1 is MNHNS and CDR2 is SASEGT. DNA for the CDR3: TGTGCCAGCAGATCCACCGGGACAGGGACCTCACCCCTCCACTTT. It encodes CASRSTGTGTSPLHF.

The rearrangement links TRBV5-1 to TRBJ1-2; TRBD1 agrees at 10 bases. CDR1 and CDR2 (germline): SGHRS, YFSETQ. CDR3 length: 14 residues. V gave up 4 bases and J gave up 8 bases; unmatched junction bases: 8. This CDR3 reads CASSPSGDRGGYTF. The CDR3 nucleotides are TGCGCCAGCAGCCCTTCTGGGGACAGGGGCGGCTACACCTTC.

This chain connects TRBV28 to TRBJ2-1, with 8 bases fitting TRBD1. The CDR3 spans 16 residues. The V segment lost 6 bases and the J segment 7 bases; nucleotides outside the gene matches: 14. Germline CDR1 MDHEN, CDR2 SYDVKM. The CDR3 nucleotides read TGTGCCAGCAGCCATCTCACAGGGGGTAGTAGGAATGAGCAGTTCTTC. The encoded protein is CASSHLTGGSRNEQFF.

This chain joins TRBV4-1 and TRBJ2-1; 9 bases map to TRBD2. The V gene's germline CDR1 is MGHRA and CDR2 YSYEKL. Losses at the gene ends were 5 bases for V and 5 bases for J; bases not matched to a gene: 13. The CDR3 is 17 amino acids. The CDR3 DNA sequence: TGCGCCAGCAGCTTCCGAGCCGCCAGCGGGGGGAACAATGAGCAGTTCTTC. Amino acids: CASSFRAASGGNNEQFF.

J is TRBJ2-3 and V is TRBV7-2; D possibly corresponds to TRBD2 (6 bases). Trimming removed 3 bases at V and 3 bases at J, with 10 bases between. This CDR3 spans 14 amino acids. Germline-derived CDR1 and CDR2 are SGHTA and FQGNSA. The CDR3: CASSFGGSTDTQYF. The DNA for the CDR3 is TGTGCCAGCAGCTTCGGGGGTAGTACAGATACGCAGTATTTT.

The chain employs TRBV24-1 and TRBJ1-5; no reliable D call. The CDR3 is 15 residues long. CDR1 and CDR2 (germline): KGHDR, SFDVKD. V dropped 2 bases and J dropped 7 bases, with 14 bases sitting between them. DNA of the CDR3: TGTGCCACCAGTGATTCGCGGGGAGGCAGGCAGCCCCAGCATTTT. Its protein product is CATSDSRGGRQPQHF.

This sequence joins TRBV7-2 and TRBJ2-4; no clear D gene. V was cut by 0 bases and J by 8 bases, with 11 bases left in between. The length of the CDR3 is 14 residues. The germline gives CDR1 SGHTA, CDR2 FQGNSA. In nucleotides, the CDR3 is TGTGCCAGCAGCTTAGCGTTAGCTGGTGACATTCAGTACTTC. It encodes CASSLALAGDIQYF.

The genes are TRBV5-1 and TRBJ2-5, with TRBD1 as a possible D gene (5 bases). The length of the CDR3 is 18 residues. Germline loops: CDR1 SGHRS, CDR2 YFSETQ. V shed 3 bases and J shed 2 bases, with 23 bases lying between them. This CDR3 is CASSSAREPQGVQETQYF. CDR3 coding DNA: TGCGCCAGCAGCTCGGCCCGCGAGCCGCAGGGCGTACAAGAGACCCAGTACTTC.

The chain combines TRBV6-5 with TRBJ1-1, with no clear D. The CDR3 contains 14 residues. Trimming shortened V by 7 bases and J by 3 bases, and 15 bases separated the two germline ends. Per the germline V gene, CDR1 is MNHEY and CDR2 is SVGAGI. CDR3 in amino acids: CASTGGLEDTEAFF. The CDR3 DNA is TGTGCCAGCACCGGAGGGTTGGAGGACACTGAAGCTTTCTTT.

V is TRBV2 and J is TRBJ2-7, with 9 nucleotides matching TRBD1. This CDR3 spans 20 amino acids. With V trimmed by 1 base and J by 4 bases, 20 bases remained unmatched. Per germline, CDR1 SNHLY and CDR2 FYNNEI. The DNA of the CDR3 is TGTGCCAGCAGTGAAGATTTGTGGGGGTTGCCCGGGACAGGGATTTACGAGCAGTACTTC. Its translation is CASSEDLWGLPGTGIYEQYF.

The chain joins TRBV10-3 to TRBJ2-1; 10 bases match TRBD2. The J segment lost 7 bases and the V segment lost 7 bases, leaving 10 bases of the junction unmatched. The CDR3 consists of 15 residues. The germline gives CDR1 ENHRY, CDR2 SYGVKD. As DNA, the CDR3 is TGTGCCATCACCTTGAGCGGGGGGGCAAAAAATGAGCAGTTCTTC. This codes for CAITLSGGAKNEQFF.

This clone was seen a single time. The CDR3 DNA follows: TGTGCCAGCAGCTTCCGCGGGGCCTACGAGCAGTACTTC. Translating it yields CASSFRGAYEQYF. The chain combines TRBV5-4 with TRBJ2-7; the D gene is possibly TRBD2 (6 bases). Between the trimmed V and J ends, which lost 2 bases and 2 bases, there was a span of 8 bases. The CDR3 runs 13 residues. In germline, CDR1 is SGHNT, CDR2 YYREEE (reference sequence).

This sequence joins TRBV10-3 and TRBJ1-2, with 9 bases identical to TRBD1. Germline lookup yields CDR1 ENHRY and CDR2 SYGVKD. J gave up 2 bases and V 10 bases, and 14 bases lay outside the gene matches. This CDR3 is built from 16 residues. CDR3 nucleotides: TGTGCCACCCAAGGACCAACCGGGACAGGGAACTATGGCTACACCTTC. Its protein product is CATQGPTGTGNYGYTF.

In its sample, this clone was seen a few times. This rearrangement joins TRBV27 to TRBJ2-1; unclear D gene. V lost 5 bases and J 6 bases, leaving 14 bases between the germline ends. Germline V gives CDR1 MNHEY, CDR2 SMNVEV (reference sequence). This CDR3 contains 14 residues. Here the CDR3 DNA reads TGTGCCAGCAGTCTCCTAACTAAACGCAATGAGCAGTTCTTC. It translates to CASSLLTKRNEQFF.

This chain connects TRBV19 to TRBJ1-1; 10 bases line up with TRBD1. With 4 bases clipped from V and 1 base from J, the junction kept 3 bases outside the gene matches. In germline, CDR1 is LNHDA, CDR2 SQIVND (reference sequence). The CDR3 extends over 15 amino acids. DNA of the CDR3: TGTGCCAGTAGTAAGAGGACAGGGGGGAACACTGAAGCTTTCTTT. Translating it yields CASSKRTGGNTEAFF. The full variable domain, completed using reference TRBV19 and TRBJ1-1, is DGGITQSPKYLFRKEGQNVTLSCEQNLNHDAMYWYRQDPGQGLRLIYYSQIVNDFQKGDIAEGYSVSREKKESFPLTVTSAQKNPTAFYLCASSKRTGGNTEAFFGQGTRLTVV.

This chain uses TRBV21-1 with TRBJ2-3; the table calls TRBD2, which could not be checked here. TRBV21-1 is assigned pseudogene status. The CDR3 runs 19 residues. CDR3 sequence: CASSKTTSGGALLTDTQYF. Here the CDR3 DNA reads TGTGCCAGCAGCAAGACGACTAGCGGGGGGGCCCTGCTCACAGATACGCAGTATTTT.

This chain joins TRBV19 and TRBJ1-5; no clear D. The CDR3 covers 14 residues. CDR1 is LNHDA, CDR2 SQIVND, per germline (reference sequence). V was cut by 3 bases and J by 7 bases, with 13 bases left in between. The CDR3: CASSIRGLEQPQHF. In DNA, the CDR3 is TGTGCCAGTAGTATCAGAGGGTTGGAGCAGCCCCAGCATTTT.